Listed below are T cell receptor beta chains from one sample, sequenced in a study of cytomegalovirus exposure and HLA in healthy donors. Produced via immunoSEQ multiplex PCR; TCRdb's table is partial and in-frame only. The sample records 93,000 or so clones, about 71% being singletons. Input material: PBMCs. These receptor sequences come from a woman aged 45 to 65 in good health and CMV-seronegative. Both conserved end residues are part of each CDR3. D genes are given only for firm matches. Size tells how often a clone was seen (once, few, many) or the class of an expanded clone, and some rows leave it out.

size,D,V,J,DNA,CDR3
NA,TRBD2,TRBV30,TRBJ2-7,TGTGCCTGGAGTCTAGGCGGGGGCTCCTACGAGCAGTACTTC,CAWSLGGGSYEQYF
once,NA,TRBV21-1,TRBJ2-3,TGTGCCAGCAGCAAAGGGAGACAGGGTTTAGATACGCAGTATTTT,CASSKGRQGLDTQYF
NA,NA,TRBV18,TRBJ2-3,TGTGCCAGCTCACCTTGGGGGGGCACAGATACGCAGTATTTT,CASSPWGGTDTQYF
NA,NA,TRBV11-2,TRBJ1-2,TGTGCCAGCAGCTCCACCGGGTTAACTGATAACTATGGCTACACCTTC,CASSSTGLTDNYGYTF
NA,TRBD1,TRBV18,TRBJ1-1,TGTGCCAGCTACGGGACAGGGGTCATGAACACTGAAGCTTTCTTT,CASYGTGVMNTEAFF
NA,TRBD1,TRBV4-1,TRBJ1-2,TGCGCCAGCAGCCAAGATTGGGCTGGGGGACAGGCGGCTGGCTACACCTTC,CASSQDWAGGQAAGYTF
NA,NA,TRBV30,TRBJ2-2,TGTGCCTGGAGTGGGCCTTGGGAGCTGTTTTTT,CAWSGPWELFF
NA,NA,TRBV5-4,TRBJ2-5,TGTGCCAGCAGCTTGGGACAAATCCAAGAGACCCAGTACTTC,CASSLGQIQETQYF
NA,TRBD2,TRBV11-3,TRBJ2-1,TGTGCCAGCAGAGGAGCCGGGACTAGCGGGAGGCGGGATGAGCAGTTCTTC,CASRGAGTSGRRDEQFF
few,TRBD1,TRBV5-1,TRBJ1-6,TGCGCCAGCAGCTTGGGATCAGACAGGGGTGGTGCTTCACCCCTCCACTTT,CASSLGSDRGGASPLHF
once,TRBD1,TRBV10-3,TRBJ2-7,TGTGCCAACTCACCTACAGGGGCCACCTACGAGCAGTACTTC,CANSPTGATYEQYF
few,NA,TRBV11-2,TRBJ2-7,TGTGCCAGCAGCTTTGGGGGGGGCATGGCCTACGAGCAGTACTTC,CASSFGGGMAYEQYF
few,NA,TRBV11-2,TRBJ1-4,TGTGCCAGCAGCTTAGCCCCGGTCTATGAAAAACTGTTTTTT,CASSLAPVYEKLFF
few,TRBD1,TRBV7-3,TRBJ2-3,TGTGCCAGCAGCACCGACAGGGGGGGAACAGATACGCAGTATTTT,CASSTDRGGTDTQYF
few,TRBD1,TRBV2,TRBJ2-5,TGTGCCAGCAGTGGGGACAGACAAGAGACCCAGTACTTC,CASSGDRQETQYF
NA,TRBD2,TRBV28,TRBJ2-1,TGTGCCAGCAGTTTAACTAGCGGGTCCCCTTACAATGAGCAGTTCTTC,CASSLTSGSPYNEQFF
NA,TRBD1,TRBV29-1,TRBJ2-5,TGCAGCGTTAACAGACAGGGGGCCCAAGAGACCCAGTACTTC,CSVNRQGAQETQYF
NA,TRBD1,TRBV5-1,TRBJ2-2,TGCGCCAGCGGTTCCGGGACAGAGAACACCGGGGAGCTGTTTTTT,CASGSGTENTGELFF
NA,NA,TRBV6-5,TRBJ2-7,TGTGCCAGCAGTTACGATGGACTAGAGCAGTACTTC,CASSYDGLEQYF
NA,TRBD1,TRBV2,TRBJ2-7,TGTGCCGGTCGGGGACAGTCCTACGAGCAGTACTTC,CAGRGQSYEQYF
NA,TRBD1,TRBV19,TRBJ1-1,TGTGCCAGTAGGATAGACAGGGACACCGAGGCTTTCTTT,CASRIDRDTEAFF
NA,NA,TRBV2,TRBJ2-7,TGTGCCAGCAGCTTTCAAGGCAGGTCCCTTTTACACGAGCAGTACTTC,CASSFQGRSLLHEQYF
NA,NA,TRBV6-1,TRBJ2-7,TGTGCCAGCAGTGTCCCGGGGGGCCCTTACGAGCAGTACTTC,CASSVPGGPYEQYF
NA,TRBD2,TRBV4-2,TRBJ2-3,TGTGCCAGCAGCCTGACTAGCGGGGGGGCCCAGGGTCAAGATACGCAGTATTTT,CASSLTSGGAQGQDTQYF
few,NA,TRBV14,TRBJ2-3,TGTGCCAGCAGCCAACATGTGAGACTAGGTCTGACAGATACGCAGTATTTT,CASSQHVRLGLTDTQYF
once,NA,TRBV4-3,TRBJ2-2,TGCGCCAGCAGCCCTGCTTTGAGAGTACGTAGGAACACCGGGGAGCTGTTTTTT,CASSPALRVRRNTGELFF
NA,NA,TRBV5-1,TRBJ2-1,TGCGCCAGGCGGCCACGGTCCAATGAGCAGTTCTTC,CARRPRSNEQFF
once,TRBD2,TRBV9,TRBJ2-1,TGTGCCAGCAGCACCCGACTAGCGGGAGGTGGAAATGAGCAGTTCTTC,CASSTRLAGGGNEQFF
few,TRBD2,TRBV14,TRBJ2-5,TGTGCCAGCAGCCAAGATGGACTAGCGGGAGTAGAGACCCAGTACTTC,CASSQDGLAGVETQYF